This TCR beta chain comes out of a study of blood T cell repertoires in COVID-19. CDR1 is SGHTA, CDR2 FQGNSA, per germline. The CDR3 spans 14 residues. Trimming removed 1 base at V and 4 bases at J, with 10 bases between. Sequencing used immunoSEQ multiplex PCR; TCRdb keeps in-frame clones, though not all of them. The sample has hundreds of thousands of clones, about 88% seen once. Sequenced sample: peripheral blood. The sequence derives from a human donor in a cohort sampled during active COVID-19. V gene TRBV7-2 combines with J gene TRBJ1-1, with a weak D call TRBD1 (5 bases). The CDR3 nucleotides read TGTGCCAGCAGCTTAGGTGGGGCCGTCACTGAAGCTTTCTTT. Its translation is CASSLGGAVTEAFF.